The 5 T cell receptor beta chains reported below all come from one sample, sequenced in a study of T cells after yellow fever vaccination. TCRdb called the 5' RACE reads again in MiXCR, with one record for every CDR3 protein. The data contain about 330,000 distinct CDR3 sequences, about 4% of them seen just once; the ten biggest clones take up around 23%. Sequenced here: PBMCs, sampled 5 days after the yellow fever booster vaccination. These receptors came from a man between 18 and 29 years old who received the YFV17D yellow fever vaccine.

A few counts support this clonotype. The chain carries TRBV11-2 and TRBJ2-1, with D possibly called TRBD1 or TRBD2 (5 bases each). V lost 3 bases and J lost 8, with 20 bases in between. From germline, CDR1 is SGHAT and CDR2 FQNNGV. The CDR3 contains 16 residues. The CDR3 here is CASSFQMESRDHEQFF. CDR3 nucleotides: TGTGCCAGCAGCTTCCAGATGGAGTCCCGGGACCATGAGCAGTTCTTC.

This clonotype was counted only a few times. V gene TRBV20-1 combines with J gene TRBJ2-3; 8 bases map to TRBD1. J gave up 0 bases and V 3 bases, and 11 bases lay outside the gene matches. The germline gives CDR1 DFQATT, CDR2 SNEGSKA (reference sequence). The CDR3 contains 17 residues. CDR3 coding DNA: TGCAGTGCTAGGGTCAGGGGGCGTCAACCTAGCACAGATACGCAGTATTTT. Amino acids: CSARVRGRQPSTDTQYF.

The V gene is TRBV29-1, the J gene TRBJ1-4, with 8 bases identical to TRBD1. V gave up 7 bases and J gave up 7 bases; unmatched junction bases: 8. The germline CDR1 and CDR2 sequences are SQVTM and ANQGSEA. This CDR3 comprises 13 residues. The DNA for the CDR3 is TGCAGCGGCCAGGGGGCGGGTGGTGAAAAACTGTTTTTT. Protein: CSGQGAGGEKLFF.

The chain has TRBV6-5 and TRBJ2-7; the match to TRBD1 covers 8 bases. V lost 5 bases, J lost 4 bases, and 4 bases stayed unmatched. CDR3 length: 13 amino acids. CDR1 is MNHEY, CDR2 SVGAGI, per germline. CDR3 sequence reads: CASSQGQAYEQYV. The CDR3 DNA follows: TGTGCCAGCAGTCAGGGACAGGCGTACGAGCAGTACGTC.

Only a few counts were recorded for this clonotype. The chain carries TRBV7-9 and TRBJ1-3; D not resolved. CDR1 SEHNR and CDR2 FQNEAQ come from the germline V gene (reference sequence). The V end lost 5 bases, the J end lost 0 bases, and 17 bases lay between the germline ends. The CDR3 runs to 17 residues. The CDR3 sequence is CASSPPARTDSGNTIYF. In nucleotides, the CDR3 is TGTGCCAGCAGCCCCCCAGCGAGGACGGACTCTGGAAACACCATATATTTT.